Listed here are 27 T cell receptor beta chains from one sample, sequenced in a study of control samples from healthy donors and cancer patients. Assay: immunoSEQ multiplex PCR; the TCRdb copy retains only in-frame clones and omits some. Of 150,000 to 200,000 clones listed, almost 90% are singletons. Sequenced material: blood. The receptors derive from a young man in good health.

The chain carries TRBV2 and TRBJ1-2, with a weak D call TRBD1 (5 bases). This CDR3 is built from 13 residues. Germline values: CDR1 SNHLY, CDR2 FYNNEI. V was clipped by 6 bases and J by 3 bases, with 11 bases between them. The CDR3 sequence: CASSQGRDYGYTF. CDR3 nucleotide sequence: TGTGCCAGCAGCCAGGGACGGGACTATGGCTACACCTTC. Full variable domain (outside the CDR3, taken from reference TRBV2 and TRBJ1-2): EPEVTQTPSHQVTQMGQEVILRCVPISNHLYFYWYRQILGQKVEFLVSFYNNEISEKSEIFDDQFSVERPDGSNFTLKIRSTKLEDSAMYFCASSQGRDYGYTFGSGTRLTVV.

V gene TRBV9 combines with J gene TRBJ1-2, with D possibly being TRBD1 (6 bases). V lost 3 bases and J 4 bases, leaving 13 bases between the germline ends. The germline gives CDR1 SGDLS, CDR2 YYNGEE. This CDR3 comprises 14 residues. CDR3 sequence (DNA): TGTGCCAGCAGCGCCCCAGGGGAGGTCTATGGCTACACCTTC. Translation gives CASSAPGEVYGYTF.

Written as DNA, the CDR3 is TGTGCCACCTCTGCGACAGGAAGCTATGGCTACACCTTC. Translation: CATSATGSYGYTF. The chain uses TRBV24-1 and TRBJ1-2; the D gene is possibly TRBD1 (6 bases). The length of the CDR3 is 13 residues. V was pared by 9 bases and J by 4 bases, with 14 bases between. Per germline, CDR1 KGHDR and CDR2 SFDVKD.

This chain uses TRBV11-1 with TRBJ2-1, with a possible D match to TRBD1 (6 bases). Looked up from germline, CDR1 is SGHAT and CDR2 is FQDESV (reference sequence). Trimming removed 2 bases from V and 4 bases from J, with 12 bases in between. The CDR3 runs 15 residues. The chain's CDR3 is CASSLIRTAYNEQFF. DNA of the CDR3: TGTGCCAGCAGCTTAATAAGGACAGCTTACAATGAGCAGTTCTTC. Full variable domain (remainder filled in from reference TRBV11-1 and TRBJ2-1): EAEVAQSPRYKITEKSQAVAFWCDPISGHATLYWYRQILGQGPELLVQFQDESVVDDSQLPKDRFSAERLKGVDSTLKIQPAELGDSAMYLCASSLIRTAYNEQFFGPGTRLTVL.

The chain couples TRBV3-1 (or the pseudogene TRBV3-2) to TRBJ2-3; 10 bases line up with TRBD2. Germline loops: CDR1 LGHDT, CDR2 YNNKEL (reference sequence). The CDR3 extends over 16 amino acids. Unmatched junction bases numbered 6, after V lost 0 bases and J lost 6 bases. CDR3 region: CASSQDIAGGMDTQYF. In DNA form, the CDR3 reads TGTGCCAGCAGCCAAGATATAGCGGGGGGAATGGATACGCAGTATTTT.

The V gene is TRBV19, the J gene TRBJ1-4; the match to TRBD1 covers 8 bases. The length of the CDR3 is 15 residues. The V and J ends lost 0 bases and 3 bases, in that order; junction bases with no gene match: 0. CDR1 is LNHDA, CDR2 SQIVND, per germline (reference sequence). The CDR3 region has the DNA TGTGCCAGTAGTATAGAGACAGGGGCTAATGAAAAACTGTTTTTT. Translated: CASSIETGANEKLFF.

The CDR3 here is CASSEVFGSLTDTQYF. DNA of the CDR3: TGTGCCAGCAGTGAAGTATTTGGGTCCCTCACAGATACGCAGTATTTT. The V and J genes are TRBV6-1 and TRBJ2-3; D is undetermined. V gave up 1 base and J gave up 2 bases, with 13 bases separating them. Germline loops: CDR1 MNHNS, CDR2 SASEGT. The CDR3 is 16 residues long.

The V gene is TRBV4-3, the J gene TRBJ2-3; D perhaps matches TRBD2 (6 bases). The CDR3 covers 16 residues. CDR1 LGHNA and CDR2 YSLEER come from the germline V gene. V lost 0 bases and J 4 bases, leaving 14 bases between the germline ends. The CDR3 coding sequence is TGCGCCAGCAGCCAAGATTGGGGAGGAGTGGCAGATACGCAGTATTTT. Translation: CASSQDWGGVADTQYF.

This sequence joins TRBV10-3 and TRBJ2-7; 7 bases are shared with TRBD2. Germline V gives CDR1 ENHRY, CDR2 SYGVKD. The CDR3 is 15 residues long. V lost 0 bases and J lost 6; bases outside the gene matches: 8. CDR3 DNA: TGTGCCATCAGTGAGTCTCTTGGGAGGGCTCGCGAGCAGTACTTC. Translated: CAISESLGRAREQYF.

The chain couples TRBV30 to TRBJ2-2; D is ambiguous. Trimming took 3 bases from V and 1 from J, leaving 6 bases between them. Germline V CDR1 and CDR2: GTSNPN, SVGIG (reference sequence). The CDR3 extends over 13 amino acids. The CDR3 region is CAWSPGNTGELFF. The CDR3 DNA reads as TGTGCCTGGAGCCCGGGGAACACCGGGGAGCTGTTTTTT.

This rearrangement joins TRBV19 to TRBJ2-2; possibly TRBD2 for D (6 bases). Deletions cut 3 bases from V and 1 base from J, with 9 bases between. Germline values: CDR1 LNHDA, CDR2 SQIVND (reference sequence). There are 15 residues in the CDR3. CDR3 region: CASSIRERNTGELFF. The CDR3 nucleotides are TGTGCCAGTAGTATCCGGGAGAGGAACACCGGGGAGCTGTTTTTT.

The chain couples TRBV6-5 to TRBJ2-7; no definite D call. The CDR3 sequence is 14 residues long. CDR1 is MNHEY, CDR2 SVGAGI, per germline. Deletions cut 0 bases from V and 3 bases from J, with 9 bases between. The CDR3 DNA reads TGTGCCAGCAGTTACTCGAGGATTTTCTACGAGCAGTACTTC. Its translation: CASSYSRIFYEQYF.

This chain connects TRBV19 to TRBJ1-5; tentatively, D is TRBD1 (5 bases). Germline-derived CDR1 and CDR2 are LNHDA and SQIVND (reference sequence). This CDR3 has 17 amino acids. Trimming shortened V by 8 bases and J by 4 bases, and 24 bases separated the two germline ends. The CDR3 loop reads CASQGPLGTGLNQPQHF. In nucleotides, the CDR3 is TGTGCCAGTCAAGGCCCCTTAGGAACGGGACTAAATCAGCCCCAGCATTTT.

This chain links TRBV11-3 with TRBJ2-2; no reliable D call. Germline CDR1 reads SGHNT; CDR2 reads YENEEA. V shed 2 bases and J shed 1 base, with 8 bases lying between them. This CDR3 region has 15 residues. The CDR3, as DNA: TGTGCCAGCAGCTTACGGAAAGGGAACACCGGGGAGCTGTTTTTT. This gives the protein CASSLRKGNTGELFF.

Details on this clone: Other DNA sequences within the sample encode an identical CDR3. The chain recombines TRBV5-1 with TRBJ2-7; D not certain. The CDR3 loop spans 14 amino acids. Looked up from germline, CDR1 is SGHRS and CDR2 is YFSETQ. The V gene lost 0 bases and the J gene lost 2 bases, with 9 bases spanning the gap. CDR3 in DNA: TGCGCCAGCAGCTTGGTGGTCAGCCCCTACGAGCAGTACTTC. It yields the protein CASSLVVSPYEQYF. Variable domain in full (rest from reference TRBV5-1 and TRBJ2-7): KAGVTQTPRYLIKTRGQQVTLSCSPISGHRSVSWYQQTPGQGLQFLFEYFSETQRNKGNFPGRFSGRQFSNSRSEMNVSTLELGDSALYLCASSLVVSPYEQYFGPGTRLTVT.

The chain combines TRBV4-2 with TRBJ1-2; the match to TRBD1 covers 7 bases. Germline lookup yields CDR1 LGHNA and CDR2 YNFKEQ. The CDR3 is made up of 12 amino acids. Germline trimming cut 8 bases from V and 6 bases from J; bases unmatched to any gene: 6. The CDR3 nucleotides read TGTGCCAGCCACAGGGGCGGAAATGGCTACACCTTC. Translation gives CASHRGGNGYTF.

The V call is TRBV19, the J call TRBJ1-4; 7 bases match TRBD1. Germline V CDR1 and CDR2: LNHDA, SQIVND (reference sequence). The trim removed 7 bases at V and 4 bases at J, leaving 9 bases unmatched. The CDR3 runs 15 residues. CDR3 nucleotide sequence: TGTGCCAGTAAAGCGGGACAGCCCTTTAATGAAAAACTGTTTTTT. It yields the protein CASKAGQPFNEKLFF.

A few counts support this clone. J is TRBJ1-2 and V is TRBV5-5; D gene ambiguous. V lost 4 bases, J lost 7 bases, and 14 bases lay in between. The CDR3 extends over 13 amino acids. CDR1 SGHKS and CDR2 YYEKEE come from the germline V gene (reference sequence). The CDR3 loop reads CASSTANSGGYTF. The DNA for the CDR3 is TGTGCCAGCAGCACGGCCAACTCGGGTGGCTACACCTTC.

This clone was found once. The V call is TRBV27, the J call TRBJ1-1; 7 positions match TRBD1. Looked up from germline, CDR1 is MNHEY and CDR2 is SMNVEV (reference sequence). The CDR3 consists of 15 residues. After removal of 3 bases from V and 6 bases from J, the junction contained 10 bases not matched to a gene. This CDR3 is CASSFWSGGQPEAFF. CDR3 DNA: TGTGCCAGCAGTTTCTGGTCAGGGGGGCAACCTGAAGCTTTCTTT.

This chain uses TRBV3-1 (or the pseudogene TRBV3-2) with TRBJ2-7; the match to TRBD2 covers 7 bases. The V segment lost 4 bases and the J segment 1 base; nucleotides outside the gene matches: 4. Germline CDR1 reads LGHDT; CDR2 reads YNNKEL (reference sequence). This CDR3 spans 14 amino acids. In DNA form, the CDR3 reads TGTGCCAGCAGCCTCGGGACTACATCCTACGAGCAGTACTTC. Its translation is CASSLGTTSYEQYF.

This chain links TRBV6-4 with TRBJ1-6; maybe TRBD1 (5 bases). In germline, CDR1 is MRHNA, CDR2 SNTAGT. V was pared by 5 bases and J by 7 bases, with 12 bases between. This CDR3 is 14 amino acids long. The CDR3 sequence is CASSRGTYNSPLHF. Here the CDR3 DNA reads TGTGCCAGCAGTCGCGGGACGTACAATTCACCCCTCCACTTT.

The CDR3 nucleotides are TGTGCCAGCTCACCTCTGGACAGGGGCACTGAAGCTTTCTTT. It codes for CASSPLDRGTEAFF. The rearrangement links TRBV18 to TRBJ1-1, with 9 bases fitting TRBD1. V lost 3 bases, J lost 4 bases, and 3 bases stayed unmatched. CDR1 KGHSH and CDR2 LQKENI come from the germline V gene. This CDR3 contains 14 residues.

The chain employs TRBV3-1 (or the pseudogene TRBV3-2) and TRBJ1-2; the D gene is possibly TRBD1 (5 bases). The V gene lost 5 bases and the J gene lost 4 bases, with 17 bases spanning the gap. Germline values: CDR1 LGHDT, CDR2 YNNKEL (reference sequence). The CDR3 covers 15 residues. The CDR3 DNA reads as TGTGCCAGCAGCGGCTCAGAGATCAGGGTCTATGGCTACACCTTC. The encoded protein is CASSGSEIRVYGYTF.

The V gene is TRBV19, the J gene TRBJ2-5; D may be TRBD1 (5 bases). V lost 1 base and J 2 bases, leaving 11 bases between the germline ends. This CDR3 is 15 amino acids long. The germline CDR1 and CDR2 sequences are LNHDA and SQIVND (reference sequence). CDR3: CASSIGQGEQETQYF. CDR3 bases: TGTGCCAGTAGTATAGGCCAGGGCGAACAAGAGACCCAGTACTTC.

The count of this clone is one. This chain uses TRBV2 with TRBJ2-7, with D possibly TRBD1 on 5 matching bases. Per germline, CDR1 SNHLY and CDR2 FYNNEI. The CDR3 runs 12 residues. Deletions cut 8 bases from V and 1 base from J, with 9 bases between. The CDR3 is CASCRESYEQYF. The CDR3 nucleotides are TGTGCCAGCTGCAGGGAATCCTACGAGCAGTACTTC.

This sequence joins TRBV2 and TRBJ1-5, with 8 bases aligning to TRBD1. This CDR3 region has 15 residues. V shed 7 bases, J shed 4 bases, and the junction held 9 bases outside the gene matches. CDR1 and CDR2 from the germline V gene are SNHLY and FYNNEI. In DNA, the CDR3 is TGTGCCAGCACCCGACAGGGGATCACGAATCAGCCCCAGCATTTT. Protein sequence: CASTRQGITNQPQHF.

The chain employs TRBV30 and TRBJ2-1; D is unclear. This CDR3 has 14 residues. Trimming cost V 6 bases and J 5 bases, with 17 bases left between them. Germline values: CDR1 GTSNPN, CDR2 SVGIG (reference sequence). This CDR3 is CACYAIDVDNEQFF. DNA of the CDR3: TGTGCCTGTTACGCCATCGATGTGGACAATGAGCAGTTCTTC.